Presented here are 9 T cell receptor beta chains from one specimen sequenced in a study of T cells after yellow fever vaccination (dated by TCRdb to between 2018 and 2020). Library generation was performed with 5' RACE. Sequenced on an Illumina NovaSeq 6000. In-frame beta chains were kept once TCRdb had trimmed the public reads at Q25 with fastp and called clones with MiXCR. All rows with the same CDR3 protein become a single entry with the most common DNA and genes. The sample table contains a few hundred thousand distinct CDR3 sequences; only one count was recorded for around 4.5% of them. Roughly a fifth of the sample lies in the top ten. This specimen's treatment or condition label, interpreted: live attenuated yellow fever vaccine strain. The source was PBMCs, collected 15 days after the yellow fever booster vaccination. The receptors originated from a man aged 18-30 years who received the YFV17D yellow fever vaccine.

The CDR3: CASSQDISGPRTNNEQFF. The CDR3 DNA reads as TGCGCCAGCAGCCAAGACATATCCGGGCCCAGGACAAACAATGAGCAGTTCTTC. The rearrangement joins TRBV4-1 to TRBJ2-1; tentative D call: TRBD1 (5 bases). Trimming cost V 0 bases and J 5 bases, with 20 bases left between them. Germline CDR1 is MGHRA and CDR2 is YSYEKL. The CDR3 has 18 residues.

This clonotype was observed at least ten times. The rearrangement links TRBV12-3 or TRBV12-4 to TRBJ2-1; 13 nucleotides line up with TRBD2. CDR3 size: 15 residues. J lost 7 bases, V lost 4 bases, and 4 bases had no gene match. Here the CDR3 reads CASSSGTSGVNEQFF. For the CDR3, the DNA is TGTGCCAGCAGTTCCGGGACTAGCGGGGTAAATGAGCAGTTCTTC.

This clonotype was detected a few times. The chain employs TRBV2 and TRBJ2-3; TRBD1 might be the D (6 bases). The CDR3 is 15 amino acids. Trimming left V 6 bases short and J 0 bases short, with 13 bases between. The germline gives CDR1 SNHLY, CDR2 FYNNEI. The CDR3 DNA follows: TGTGCCAGCAGCCTAGGGACATTTAGCACAGATACGCAGTATTTT. It translates to CASSLGTFSTDTQYF.

In its sample, this clonotype was seen a few times. The chain carries TRBV27 and TRBJ2-7, with D possibly being TRBD1 (6 bases). Germline V lookup: CDR1 MNHEY, CDR2 SMNVEV (reference sequence). The CDR3 extends over 14 amino acids. Trimming took 3 bases from V and 1 from J, leaving 10 bases between them. CDR3 in amino acids: CASSFGDRSYEQYF. The CDR3 nucleotides are TGTGCCAGCAGTTTCGGTGACAGGTCCTACGAGCAGTACTTC.

This clonotype has just a few counts. The rearrangement joins TRBV4-2 to TRBJ1-1, with D uncertain. This CDR3 comprises 13 residues. Germline lookup yields CDR1 LGHNA and CDR2 YNFKEQ. V gave up 1 base and J gave up 7 bases, with 10 bases separating them. Written as DNA, the CDR3 is TGTGCCAGCAGCCAAGGGGAATCTGATGAAGCTTTCTTT. This gives the protein CASSQGESDEAFF.

This clonotype was counted only a few times. This rearrangement joins TRBV5-8 to TRBJ1-4; D uncertain. This CDR3 comprises 14 residues. V was pared by 2 bases and J by 7 bases, with 12 bases between. Germline CDR1 and CDR2: SGHTS and YDEGEE. This CDR3 is CASSLPGGVEKLFF. Written as DNA, the CDR3 is TGTGCCAGCAGCTTACCGGGAGGTGTTGAAAAACTGTTTTTT.

This clonotype was seen a few times. The V and J genes are TRBV15 and TRBJ2-7, with D perhaps TRBD1 (6 bases). Trimming pared 3 bases from V and 3 bases from J, leaving 12 bases between. From germline, CDR1 is LNHNV and CDR2 YYDKDF (reference sequence). The CDR3 sequence is 14 residues long. The CDR3 region is CATSRGQGGYEQYV. The DNA of the CDR3 is TGTGCCACCAGCAGGGGACAAGGCGGCTACGAGCAGTACGTC.

The genes are TRBV4-2 and TRBJ2-5, with 10 bases lining up with TRBD2. The CDR3 is 17 residues long. J gave up 4 bases and V 4 bases, and 12 bases lay outside the gene matches. Germline V gene lookup returns CDR1 LGHNA and CDR2 YNFKEQ. The CDR3 coding sequence is TGTGCCAGCAGCCCTACCCGAGCGGGGGGGACTGGAGAGACCCAGTACTTC. Translated, it gives CASSPTRAGGTGETQYF.

This clonotype was seen ten or more times. The chain combines TRBV5-1 with TRBJ2-1; a possible D gene is TRBD2 (7 bases). The germline V gene encodes CDR1 SGHRS and CDR2 YFSETQ. The V and J ends lost 4 bases and 6 bases respectively, with 20 bases between them. This CDR3 has 16 amino acids. CDR3 bases: TGCGCCAGCAGCCCGTTCGCGGGGGCAGAAGTCAATGAGCAGTTCTTC. This translates into CASSPFAGAEVNEQFF.